This T cell receptor beta chain was profiled in a study of control samples from healthy donors and cancer patients. The method was immunoSEQ multiplex PCR; TCRdb's version includes in-frame clones alone and lacks a portion of them. The sample has 100,000 to 150,000 clones, around 86% seen once; the top ten hold over 7.5%. This CDR3 is 16 amino acids long. In germline, CDR1 is SGHVS, CDR2 FNYEAQ. Trimming removed 5 bases from V and 5 bases from J, with 18 bases in between. The material sequenced was blood. This TCR came from a man aged 35-49 years in good health. The gene calls are TRBV7-6 and TRBJ2-2; possible D gene TRBD2, 6 bases. The CDR3 DNA follows: TGTGCCAGCAGCCAATACGGGACTCCCGAGACCGGGGAGCTGTTTTTT. It yields the protein CASSQYGTPETGELFF.